This section outlines one T cell receptor (beta chain) sequence together with its context. The germline CDR1 and CDR2 sequences are MNHNY and SVGAGI (reference sequence). V was shortened by 2 bases and J by 4 bases, with 6 bases between the two germline ends. This CDR3 is built from 12 residues. TCRdb keeps only in-frame clones here, not all; method: immunoSEQ multiplex PCR. The table lists around 200,000 clones, around 85% of them singletons, with about 3.3% in the top ten. The data belong to a study of blood T cell repertoires in COVID-19. The receptor's source is a man in his sixties with acute or convalescent COVID-19. This chain uses TRBV6-6 with TRBJ2-7; TRBD2 might be the D (5 bases). The material sequenced was peripheral blood. In DNA form, the CDR3 reads TGTGCCAGCAGTTACGGGGAGTACGAGCAGTACTTC. Its translation: CASSYGEYEQYF.